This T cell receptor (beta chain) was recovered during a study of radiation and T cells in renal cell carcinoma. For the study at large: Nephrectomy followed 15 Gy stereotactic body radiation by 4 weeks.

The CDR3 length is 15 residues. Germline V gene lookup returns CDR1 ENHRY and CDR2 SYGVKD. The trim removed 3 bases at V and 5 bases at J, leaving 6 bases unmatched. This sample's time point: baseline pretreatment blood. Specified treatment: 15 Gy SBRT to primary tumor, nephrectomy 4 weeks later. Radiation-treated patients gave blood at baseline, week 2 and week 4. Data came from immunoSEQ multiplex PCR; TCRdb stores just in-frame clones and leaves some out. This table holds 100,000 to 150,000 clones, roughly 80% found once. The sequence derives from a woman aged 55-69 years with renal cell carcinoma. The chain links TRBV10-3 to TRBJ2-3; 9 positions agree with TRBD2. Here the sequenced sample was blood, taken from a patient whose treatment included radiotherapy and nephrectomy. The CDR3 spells CAISDLAGTVDTQYF. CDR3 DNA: TGTGCCATCAGTGATCTAGCGGGAACGGTAGATACGCAGTATTTT.